This section outlines one TCR beta chain sequence together with its context. The V gene's germline CDR1 is MNHNS and CDR2 SASEGT. Between the trimmed V and J ends, which lost 6 bases and 2 bases, there was a span of 11 bases. This CDR3 spans 14 amino acids. This sample is drawn from a study of graft-versus-host responses after intestinal transplantation. Background on the study: As for transplant type, recipients had multivisceral, liver-intestinal, or isolated intestinal grafts. Every one of the recipients received anti-thymocyte globulin induction and afterwards took tacrolimus and steroids for around 3 years.

Assay used: immunoSEQ multiplex PCR; TCRdb lists only in-frame clones, some missing. The sample includes roughly 28,000 clones, around nine tenths seen only once; the top ten take approximately 10%. Sample: PBMCs, taken roughly 68 weeks after intestinal transplantation. The chain uses TRBV6-1 and TRBJ1-5, with no clear D. This TCR derives from a human patient who received an intestinal transplant, so some T cells may come from the graft donor. CDR3: CASSAMLGNQPQHF. DNA for the CDR3: TGTGCCAGCAGCGCCATGTTGGGCAATCAGCCCCAGCATTTT.